Listed below are T cell receptor beta chains from one sample, sequenced in a study of shared clonotypes between healthy human individuals. Sequencing used immunoSEQ multiplex PCR; TCRdb keeps in-frame clones, though not all of them. The data contain fewer than 700,000 clones, roughly 95% of them singletons. The sequenced sample was naive CD8+ T cells sorted from blood. The receptors here all came from a woman under 40 in good health. CDR3s include the opening cysteine and the closing phenylalanine or tryptophan. Fields, in order: J gene, V gene, clone size, D gene, CDR3 DNA, CDR3 protein. A D gene is named only where the DNA matches it firmly. Clone size, where shown, is once, few, many, or a class for clones that have expanded.

J: TRBJ2-1
V: TRBV2
size: -
D: TRBD2
DNA: TGTGCCAGCACCCAAGGGATAGCGGGAGGGCCCTATGAGCAGTTCTTC
CDR3: CASTQGIAGGPYEQFF

J: TRBJ1-1
V: TRBV28
size: -
D: TRBD1
DNA: TGTGCCAGCAGTTTATGGGGACAGGGAATTGAAGCTTTCTTT
CDR3: CASSLWGQGIEAFF

J: TRBJ1-1
V: TRBV7-9
size: once
D: TRBD1
DNA: TGTGCCAGCAGCTCATACAGGGGGCAAGATGAAGCTTTCTTT
CDR3: CASSSYRGQDEAFF

J: TRBJ2-7
V: TRBV14
size: once
D: TRBD1
DNA: TGTGCCAGCAGCACTACAGGGGAAAGCTCCTACGAGCAGTACTTC
CDR3: CASSTTGESSYEQYF

J: TRBJ2-2
V: TRBV20-1
size: once
D: -
DNA: TGCAGTGCTAGACAGGCCGGGGAGCTGTTTTTT
CDR3: CSARQAGELFF

J: TRBJ1-5
V: TRBV5-5
size: -
D: -
DNA: TGTGCCAGCAGCTCGGACGGCGATCAGCCCCAGCATTTT
CDR3: CASSSDGDQPQHF

J: TRBJ2-3
V: TRBV25-1
size: -
D: -
DNA: TGTGCCAGCAGTGATTCAGATACGCAGTATTTT
CDR3: CASSDSDTQYF

J: TRBJ2-2
V: TRBV6-1
size: -
D: -
DNA: TGTGCCAGCGCGGTGATAGACACCGGGGAGCTGTTTTTT
CDR3: CASAVIDTGELFF

J: TRBJ2-5
V: TRBV5-1
size: -
D: -
DNA: TGCGCCAGCAGCAAGGACACCTCGGAAGAGACCCAGTACTTC
CDR3: CASSKDTSEETQYF

J: TRBJ1-4
V: TRBV7-8
size: -
D: -
DNA: TGTGCCAGCAGCTTAATCCAGGGGCCTAATGAAAAACTGTTTTTT
CDR3: CASSLIQGPNEKLFF

J: TRBJ2-7
V: TRBV28
size: -
D: TRBD2
DNA: TGTGCCAGCAACAATTTGGGAGGGAATTTCTACGAGCAGTACTTC
CDR3: CASNNLGGNFYEQYF

J: TRBJ2-7
V: TRBV4-2
size: -
D: -
DNA: TGTGCCAGCAGCCAAGAAGCAGGAGAGTACGAGCAGTACTTC
CDR3: CASSQEAGEYEQYF

J: TRBJ2-2
V: TRBV5-8
size: once
D: -
DNA: TGTGCCAGCAGCTCGGACCGCGGCGCCGGGGAGCTGTTTTTT
CDR3: CASSSDRGAGELFF

J: TRBJ2-7
V: TRBV19
size: once
D: TRBD1
DNA: TGTGCCAGTAGGCTGGGACAGGGGGGATCCTACGAGCAGTACTTC
CDR3: CASRLGQGGSYEQYF

J: TRBJ1-2
V: TRBV7-8
size: -
D: TRBD1
DNA: TGTGCCAGCAGCCTCTTCGGGGACAGAATTTTTAACTATGGCTACACCTTC
CDR3: CASSLFGDRIFNYGYTF

J: TRBJ2-2
V: TRBV28
size: -
D: -
DNA: TGTGCCAGCAGGTCCCCGGGGCGGTCTCGCCGGACCGGGGAGCTGTTTTTT
CDR3: CASRSPGRSRRTGELFF

J: TRBJ2-3
V: TRBV28
size: -
D: TRBD1
DNA: TGTGCCAGCAGTATCATATCGGACAGGTACACAGATACGCAGTATTTT
CDR3: CASSIISDRYTDTQYF

J: TRBJ2-1
V: TRBV7-8
size: -
D: -
DNA: TGTGCCAGCAGCTCCCGGACGGGGGCCTACAATGAGCAGTTCTTC
CDR3: CASSSRTGAYNEQFF

J: TRBJ2-5
V: TRBV19
size: -
D: -
DNA: TGTGCCAGTAGTGACAAGTTAGTGGGACTGCAAGAGACCCAGTACTTC
CDR3: CASSDKLVGLQETQYF

J: TRBJ2-3
V: TRBV5-1
size: -
D: TRBD2
DNA: TGCGCCAGCAGCTTGGCGTTGGCGGGAGGGCCCTGGGGCGCAGATACGCAGTATTTT
CDR3: CASSLALAGGPWGADTQYF

J: TRBJ2-6
V: TRBV29-1
size: -
D: -
DNA: TGCAGCGTTCCGGGGAGTGGGGCCAACGTCCTGACTTTC
CDR3: CSVPGSGANVLTF

J: TRBJ2-7
V: TRBV28
size: -
D: -
DNA: TGTGCCAGCAGTTTATTAGGTCAGAACGCCTACGAGCAGTACTTC
CDR3: CASSLLGQNAYEQYF

J: TRBJ2-1
V: TRBV13
size: -
D: -
DNA: TGTGCCAGCAGCTTGGGGGCAGGTCGGGGTGAGCAGTTCTTC
CDR3: CASSLGAGRGEQFF

J: TRBJ2-2
V: TRBV7-2
size: once
D: -
DNA: TGTGCCAGCAGCCGCTCAGGGGTTTGGGGAGGCGGGGAGCTGTTTTTT
CDR3: CASSRSGVWGGGELFF

J: TRBJ2-1
V: TRBV28
size: -
D: TRBD2
DNA: TGTGCCAAGAGCGGGACGACCCAGTTCTTC
CDR3: CAKSGTTQFF

J: TRBJ2-3
V: TRBV27
size: -
D: TRBD2
DNA: TGTGCCAGCAGTGTACCGGGACTAGCGGGTACAGATACGCAGTATTTT
CDR3: CASSVPGLAGTDTQYF

J: TRBJ2-2
V: TRBV30
size: -
D: TRBD2
DNA: TGTGCCGGACTAGTTTCCGGGGAGCTGTTTTTT
CDR3: CAGLVSGELFF

J: TRBJ2-2
V: TRBV7-9
size: -
D: TRBD2
DNA: TGTGCCAGCAGTCTAACTAGCGGGAGGAACACCGGGGAGCTGTTTTTT
CDR3: CASSLTSGRNTGELFF

J: TRBJ1-4
V: TRBV2
size: -
D: TRBD1
DNA: TGTGCCAGCAGCTTCCGGGACAGTAATGAAAAACTGTTTTTT
CDR3: CASSFRDSNEKLFF

J: TRBJ2-7
V: TRBV7-2
size: -
D: -
DNA: TGTGCCAGCAGCGAAGGACAGCTCTACGAGCAGTACTTC
CDR3: CASSEGQLYEQYF

J: TRBJ2-7
V: TRBV5-1
size: -
D: TRBD1
DNA: TGCGCCAGCAGCTGGGGACAGCACTACGAGCAGTACTTC
CDR3: CASSWGQHYEQYF

J: TRBJ2-2
V: TRBV4-1
size: -
D: -
DNA: TGCGCCAGCAGCCATGGGACCCCTTTCCCCGGGGAGCTGTTTTTT
CDR3: CASSHGTPFPGELFF

J: TRBJ1-2
V: TRBV19
size: -
D: -
DNA: TGTGCCAGTAGTATAGTACAGGGACACTATGGCTACACCTTC
CDR3: CASSIVQGHYGYTF

J: TRBJ1-5
V: TRBV19
size: -
D: -
DNA: TGTGCCAGTAGTATAGTCGGGCTTGGGGCTTTGAATCAGCCCCAGCATTTT
CDR3: CASSIVGLGALNQPQHF

J: TRBJ1-1
V: TRBV27
size: once
D: -
DNA: TGTGCCAGCAGGACCGGTTTTACTGAAGCTTTCTTT
CDR3: CASRTGFTEAFF

J: TRBJ2-1
V: TRBV6-1
size: once
D: -
DNA: TGTGCCAGCAGGCCTCCTAGCAGGGAAGACAATGAGCAGTTCTTC
CDR3: CASRPPSREDNEQFF

J: TRBJ2-5
V: TRBV5-6
size: -
D: -
DNA: TGTGCCAGCAGCCCACCGGCCGGGGAGACCCAGTACTTC
CDR3: CASSPPAGETQYF

J: TRBJ2-1
V: TRBV5-1
size: -
D: TRBD2
DNA: TGCGCCAGCAGCTTTAGCGGGAGCTCCTACAATGAGCAGTTCTTC
CDR3: CASSFSGSSYNEQFF

J: TRBJ1-1
V: TRBV14
size: -
D: -
DNA: TGTGCCAGCAGAGGACTGAACACTGAAGCTTTCTTT
CDR3: CASRGLNTEAFF

J: TRBJ2-7
V: TRBV29-1
size: -
D: -
DNA: TGCAGCGTTGTTAGTCCTCGGAAGGGCGAGCAGTACTTC
CDR3: CSVVSPRKGEQYF

J: TRBJ1-2
V: TRBV28
size: -
D: -
DNA: TGTGCCAGCACTGATGAGGGATTTGGCTACACCTTC
CDR3: CASTDEGFGYTF

J: TRBJ2-7
V: TRBV4-1
size: -
D: -
DNA: TGCGCCAGCAGCCAAACGAACGTCGACTCTTCCTACGAGCAGTACTTC
CDR3: CASSQTNVDSSYEQYF

J: TRBJ2-7
V: TRBV27
size: -
D: -
DNA: TGTGCCAGCAGACCATTTACAGGGATCCCCTACGAGCAGTACTTC
CDR3: CASRPFTGIPYEQYF